Listed below are T cell receptor beta chains from one sample, sequenced in a study of regulatory T cells in long-lasting Graves disease. A single record per CDR3 protein comes from TCRdb applying MiXCR to the multiplex PCR reads. The table shows about 450,000 distinct CDR3 sequences, with 12% to 15% occurring only once. This same sample was also taken into another study, of T cells in Graves' hyperthyroidism and ophthalmopathy.

The source was peripheral blood mononuclear cells (PBMCs), collected at new diagnosis, from a patient treated with antithyroid drugs. The receptors come from a woman between 45 and 60 years old with Graves disease. Both conserved end residues are part of each CDR3. D genes are given only for firm matches. Only some rows state a clone size, as once, few, many or a class for expanded clones.

clone size	V gene	J gene	D gene	CDR3 DNA	CDR3 protein
once	TRBV5-5	TRBJ2-3	TRBD2	TGTGCCAGCAGCGTAGGGGTTAGCGGGACACTCGGTACGCAGTATTTT	CASSVGVSGTLGTQYF
few	TRBV18	TRBJ2-3	TRBD2	TGTGCCAGCTCACCACCGGGACTAGCGGGAGCAGATACGCAGTATTTT	CASSPPGLAGADTQYF
many	TRBV9	TRBJ2-3	TRBD2	TGTGCCAGCAGCCCAGGCGGGAGTAGCACAGATACGCAGTATTTT	CASSPGGSSTDTQYF
few	TRBV5-1	TRBJ1-4	TRBD1	TGCGCCAGCAGCTTGGCCGGGACAGAGAATGAAAAACTGTTTTTT	CASSLAGTENEKLFF
-	TRBV30	TRBJ2-7	-	TGTGCCTGGGAGGCTACCTACGAGCAGTACTTC	CAWEATYEQYF
many	TRBV28	TRBJ2-5	TRBD2	TGTGCCAGCAGTTCCTCTAGCGGGAGGGCGGAGACCCAGTACTTC	CASSSSSGRAETQYF
many	TRBV5-6	TRBJ2-1	TRBD2	TGTGCCAGCAGCTTGAGGCCAGCGGGAGGGTTGAAGCAGTTCTTC	CASSLRPAGGLKQFF
few	TRBV2	TRBJ2-3	TRBD1	TGTGCCAGCAGTGAAATCGGGACAGGCGGCACAGATACGCAGTATTTT	CASSEIGTGGTDTQYF
-	TRBV6-1	TRBJ2-2	TRBD1	TGTGCCAGCAGTAACCGCAATAAGGGGCCGGGACAGTCGTCGGCCGAGGAGCTGTTTTTT	CASSNRNKGPGQSSAEELFF
many	TRBV9	TRBJ2-7	-	TGTGCCAGCAGCGAGGGCGACCAGTACGAGCAGTACTTC	CASSEGDQYEQYF
many	TRBV29-1	TRBJ2-1	TRBD2	TGCAGCGTTGGTCTAGCGGAAAGCTCCTACAATGAGCAGTTCTTC	CSVGLAESSYNEQFF
-	TRBV20-1	TRBJ2-7	-	TGCAGTGCTAGGGCGGTGGGGCAGTACTTC	CSARAVGQYF
-	TRBV27	TRBJ2-5	-	TGTGCCAGCAGTTTATTTCCTTGGGGCAGGGAGGAGACCCAGTACTTC	CASSLFPWGREETQYF
once	TRBV6-2/TRBV6-3	TRBJ1-1	TRBD1	TGTGCCAACAGGGGGCTTGACACTGAAGCTTTCTTT	CANRGLDTEAFF
-	TRBV28	TRBJ1-1	-	TGTGCCAGCACCGAGCCCAGGGGAACTTTCTTT	CASTEPRGTFF
few	TRBV18	TRBJ2-7	-	TGTGCCAGCTCACCAGGGGGTGGGAAAAACGAGCAGTACTTC	CASSPGGGKNEQYF
-	TRBV5-1	TRBJ1-2	-	TGCGCCAGCAGCTTTGACAGCGATACTAACTATGGCTACACCTTC	CASSFDSDTNYGYTF
many	TRBV2	TRBJ1-4	TRBD1	TGTGCCAGCAGTGAATTGGGACAGATGAATGAAAAACTGTTTTTT	CASSELGQMNEKLFF
few	TRBV9	TRBJ1-4	TRBD1	TGTGCCAGCAGCGTCAACAGGGACAGGGGGTGGGCAAAACTGTTTTTT	CASSVNRDRGWAKLFF
many	TRBV3-1	TRBJ2-7	-	TGTGCCAGCAGCCAAGTTGGGTACGAGCAGTACTTC	CASSQVGYEQYF
-	TRBV5-1	TRBJ1-4	-	TGCGCCAGCAGCTCGCGGGGCGGGGAGCGTGAAAAACTGTTTTTT	CASSSRGGEREKLFF
many	TRBV30	TRBJ1-5	TRBD1	TGTGCCTGGAACCAGGGGGCGGGGGGACAGCCCCAGCATTTT	CAWNQGAGGQPQHF